This TCR beta chain was recorded in a study of cytomegalovirus exposure and HLA in healthy donors. The study ran its PCR with 60 Vbeta and 13 Jbeta primers. Libraries were prepared by immunoSEQ multiplex PCR; TCRdb keeps only in-frame clonotypes and omits some of them. The table lists 150,000 to 200,000 clones, 65% to 90% of them singletons. Although they were nominally healthy when sampled, donors likely had unrecorded immune exposures. Concerning this clone: Its antigen is as yet unknown.

This CDR3 is built from 16 residues. Trimming left V 1 base short and J 3 bases short, with 15 bases between. CDR1 is MNHNS and CDR2 is SASEGT in the germline V gene. Study observations and caveats: Indistinguishability led to the exclusion of some V segments, TRBV6-2 and TRBV6-3 included. A previous analysis found most TCR beta V segments productive roughly 87% or roughly 30% of the time. Using a false discovery rate of 0.05, a later analysis showed that 15,000 to 20,000 TCR beta sequences were associated with HLA alleles.

Material for sequencing was PBMCs. The chain employs TRBV6-1 and TRBJ2-5; D gene unclear. This TCR was recovered from a man in his forties in good health and CMV-seropositive. The CDR3 coding sequence is TGTGCCAGCAGTGAAGGTATATTCGGGTCCGAAGAGACCCAGTACTTC. Translated: CASSEGIFGSEETQYF.